This T cell receptor beta chain was retrieved from a study of T cell responses to AZD1222 COVID-19 vaccine. Findings and caveats of the study: Recipients of two AZD1222 doses showed rising Spike-specific TCR breadth and depth. No repertoire was sampled before or during the peak T cell response, only after it. Clonal diversity was possibly underestimated, and the donors were mostly white British, with more females. Reports say nearly half of spike-specific TCRs go after unmutated variant regions.

As regards this clone: Its antigen is not identified.

Germline loops: CDR1 LNHNV, CDR2 YYDKDF (reference sequence). Germline trimming cut 5 bases from V and 3 bases from J; bases unmatched to any gene: 8. This CDR3 comprises 15 residues. Measured with immunoSEQ multiplex PCR; TCRdb has only the in-frame clones, and not every one. The sample consists of about 120,000 clones, approximately 93% of them appearing once. The sample consisted of peripheral blood, taken on day 0 of AZD1222 vaccination. The chain recombines TRBV15 with TRBJ2-7, with TRBD2 matching over 9 bases. The clonotype was recovered from an adult in good health. The CDR3 loop reads CATSGIRREGYEQYF. The CDR3 nucleotides read TGTGCCACCAGCGGCATCCGGCGGGAGGGCTACGAGCAGTACTTC.